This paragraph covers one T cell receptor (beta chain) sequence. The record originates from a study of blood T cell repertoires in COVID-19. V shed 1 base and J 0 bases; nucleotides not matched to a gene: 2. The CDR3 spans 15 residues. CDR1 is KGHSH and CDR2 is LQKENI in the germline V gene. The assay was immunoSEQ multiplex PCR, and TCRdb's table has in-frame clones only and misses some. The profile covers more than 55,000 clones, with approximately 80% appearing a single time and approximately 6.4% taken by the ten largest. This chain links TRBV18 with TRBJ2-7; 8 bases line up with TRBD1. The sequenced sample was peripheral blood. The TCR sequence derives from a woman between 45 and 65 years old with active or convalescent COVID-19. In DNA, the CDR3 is TGTGCCAGCTCACCACGGCAGGGGGCCTCCTACGAGCAGTACTTC. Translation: CASSPRQGASYEQYF.